The TCR beta chain described here comes from a study of response to subunit inactivated influenza vaccine. TCRdb re-called the RT-PCR reads through MiXCR, storing one row per CDR3 protein. This sample carries around 470,000 distinct CDR3 sequences, roughly 7.6% of them seen once, and the ten largest clones take about an eighth. Looked up from germline, CDR1 is DFQATT and CDR2 is SNEGSKA (reference sequence). CDR3 length equals 15 residues. The J segment lost 6 bases and the V segment lost 5 bases, leaving 11 bases of the junction unmatched. The sequences come from PBMCs from blood, collected approximately 25 months after vaccination. V and J are TRBV20-1 and TRBJ2-7; TRBD2 matches 12 bases. This sequence was found in a man in his fifties or sixties who received an inactivated influenza vaccine. CDR3 nucleotide sequence: TGCAGTGCTTTACTAGCGGGGGGTCCAACCCCCGAGCAGTACTTC. Translating it yields CSALLAGGPTPEQYF.